The T cell receptor beta chain described here comes from a study of T cell repertoires in cytomegalovirus infection. This clonotype occurred many times. CDR1 and CDR2 from the germline V gene are SGHTA and FQGNSA. The CDR3 is 14 residues long. V lost 5 bases and J lost 4, with 14 bases in between. TCRdb itself ran the reads through MiXCR, one entry per CDR3 protein. The table has more than 150,000 distinct CDR3 sequences, approximately 19% seen once. The sequenced sample was PBMCs. This TCR was sampled from a human donor in good health (CMV status not recorded). Some clones in this sample may be carry-over from other donors' samples. The V and J genes are TRBV7-2 and TRBJ2-5, with D possibly being TRBD2 (5 bases). This CDR3 is CASSPGVTGETQYF. The CDR3 DNA sequence: TGTGCCAGCAGCCCCGGGGTGACGGGAGAGACCCAGTACTTC.